This TCR beta chain was recorded in a study of CD8+ T cells in alopecia areata. It was cDNA, reverse transcribed from extracted RNA, that served as the sequencing template. Only in-frame clones appear in the TCRdb table, and some are missing; sequencing was by immunoSEQ multiplex PCR. The top ten hold less than 25% of the sample, which has 90,000 to 130,000 clones, 59% seen once. The researchers isolated CD4+ and CD8+ T cells from PBMCs by sorting. Study conclusions and caveats: TCRs were shared less clearly across patients than in mice, possibly for HLA-related reasons. Lesional scalp displayed greater clonality than normal scalp, most notably in alopecia totalis/universalis. Normal skin's resident alphabeta T cells are sequenced alongside lesional scalp T cells.

As for this clone: Its antigen is still unknown.

V shed 2 bases, J shed 3 bases, and the junction held 8 bases outside the gene matches. Germline-derived CDR1 and CDR2 are MNHEY and SVGAGI. The CDR3 is made up of 16 amino acids. J is TRBJ1-2 and V is TRBV6-5; 8 nucleotides agree with TRBD1. This TCR derives from a human donor in good health. The sample was CD8+ T cells sorted from blood. The CDR3 DNA follows: TGTGCCAGCAGTTACGGTGGGAGGGACAGGTACTATGGCTACACCTTC. Its protein product is CASSYGGRDRYYGYTF.